This TCR beta chain was recovered during a study of blood T cell repertoires in COVID-19. Per the study methods: Nucleated cell number was recorded as an estimate derived from reference gene primer amplification. TCRdb keeps only in-frame clones here, not all; method: immunoSEQ multiplex PCR. The DNA gave D and trimming, while V, J and clone size come from that table. The sample holds some 99,000 clones, 84% seen once. The V gene's germline CDR1 is SGDLS and CDR2 YYNGEE. The V gene lost 3 bases and the J gene lost 0 bases, with 10 bases spanning the gap. The CDR3 has 15 amino acids. The V call is TRBV9, the J call TRBJ2-1; possible D gene TRBD2, 6 bases. The receptor comes from a woman of 80 years or more with active or convalescent COVID-19. Sequencing input: peripheral blood. CDR3 in amino acids: CASSGGTVSYNEQFF. CDR3 DNA: TGTGCCAGCAGCGGCGGGACTGTCTCCTACAATGAGCAGTTCTTC.